This TCR beta chain was sequenced in a study of Ad26.COV2.S vaccination and SARS-CoV-2 variants. Notes on the study in general: Placebo recipients had lower spike-specific TCR breadth than vaccine recipients. Overall T cell responses may have been underestimated by the analyses of TCR breadth and depth. Vaccinees reportedly had broad spike-specific CD8+ and CD4+ T cell responses.

Profiled with immunoSEQ multiplex PCR; TCRdb holds only in-frame clones, not every one. This table has 87,000 or so clones, around 82% appearing once. A word on this clone: The target antigen is unknown.

Germline V gives CDR1 SGHNT, CDR2 YYREEE (reference sequence). This CDR3 has 13 residues. V was pared by 6 bases and J by 9 bases, with 8 bases of the junction left unmatched. This chain links TRBV5-4 with TRBJ2-4; 8 positions agree with TRBD1. Sequencing used peripheral blood, obtained after recovery from COVID-19. This TCR came from a human donor who had recovered from COVID-19. The CDR3 nucleotides read TGTGCCAGCAACTCCGACAGGGGAGGCATTCAGTACTTC. Amino acids: CASNSDRGGIQYF.